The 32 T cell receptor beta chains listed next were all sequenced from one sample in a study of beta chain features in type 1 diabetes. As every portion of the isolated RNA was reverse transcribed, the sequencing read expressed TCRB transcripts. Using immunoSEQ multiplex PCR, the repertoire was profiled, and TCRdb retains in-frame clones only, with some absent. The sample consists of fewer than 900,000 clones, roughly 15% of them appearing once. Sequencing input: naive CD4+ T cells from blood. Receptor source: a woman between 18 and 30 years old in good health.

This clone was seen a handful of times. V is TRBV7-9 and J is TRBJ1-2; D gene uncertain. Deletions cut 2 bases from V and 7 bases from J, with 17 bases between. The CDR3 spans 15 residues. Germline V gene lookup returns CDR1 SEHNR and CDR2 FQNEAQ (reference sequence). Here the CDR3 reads CASSLSSIGRGGYTF. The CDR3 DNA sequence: TGTGCCAGCAGCTTATCGAGTATCGGCCGCGGTGGCTACACCTTC.

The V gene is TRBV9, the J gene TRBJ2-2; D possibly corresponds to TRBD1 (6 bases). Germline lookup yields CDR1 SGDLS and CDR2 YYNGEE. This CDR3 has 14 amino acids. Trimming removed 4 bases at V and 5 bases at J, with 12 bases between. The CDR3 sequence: CASSPRQATGELFF. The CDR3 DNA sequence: TGTGCCAGCAGCCCACGACAGGCAACCGGGGAGCTGTTTTTT.

CDR3 region: CASSQDLRTSRDTQYF. As DNA, the CDR3 is TGCGCCAGCAGCCAAGATCTCAGGACTAGTCGGGATACGCAGTATTTT. V usage is TRBV4-3 and J usage is TRBJ2-3, with 7 nucleotides matching TRBD2. The ends lost 0 bases at V and 6 bases at J; junction bases unmatched: 9. From germline, CDR1 is LGHNA and CDR2 YSLEER. This CDR3 comprises 16 residues.

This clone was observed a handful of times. DNA for the CDR3: TGTGCCAGCAGCCACAGGGGAGGTACGCAGTATTTT. It codes for CASSHRGGTQYF. The chain recombines TRBV14 with TRBJ2-3, with D possibly called TRBD1 or TRBD2 (6 bases each). Germline V gene sequence: CDR1 SGHDN, CDR2 FVKESK. This CDR3 has 12 amino acids. Between the trimmed V and J ends, which lost 3 bases and 8 bases, there was a span of 9 bases. Drawing the rest from reference TRBV14 and TRBJ2-3, the complete variable domain is EAGVTQFPSHSVIEKGQTVTLRCDPISGHDNLYWYRRVMGKEIKFLLHFVKESKQDESGMPNNRFLAERTGGTYSTLKVQPAELEDSGVYFCASSHRGGTQYFGPGTRLTVL.

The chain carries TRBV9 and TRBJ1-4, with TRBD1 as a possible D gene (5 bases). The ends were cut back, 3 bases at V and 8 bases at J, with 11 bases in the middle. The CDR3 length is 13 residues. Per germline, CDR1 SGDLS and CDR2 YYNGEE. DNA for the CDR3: TGTGCCAGCAGCGGGGGCAGGACCGAAAAACTGTTTTTT. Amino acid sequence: CASSGGRTEKLFF.

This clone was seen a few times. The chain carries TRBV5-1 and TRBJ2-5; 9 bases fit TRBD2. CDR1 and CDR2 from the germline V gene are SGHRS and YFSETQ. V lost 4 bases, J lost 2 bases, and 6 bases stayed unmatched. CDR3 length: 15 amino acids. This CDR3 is CASSLLAGLQETQYF. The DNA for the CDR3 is TGCGCCAGCAGCCTACTAGCGGGTCTTCAAGAGACCCAGTACTTC.

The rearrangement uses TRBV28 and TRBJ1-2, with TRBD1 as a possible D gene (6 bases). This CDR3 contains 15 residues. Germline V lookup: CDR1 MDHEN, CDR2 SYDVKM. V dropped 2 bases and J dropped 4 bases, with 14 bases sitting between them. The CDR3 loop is CASSLVLGGGYGYTF. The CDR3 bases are TGTGCCAGCAGTTTAGTCCTGGGGGGCGGCTATGGCTACACCTTC.

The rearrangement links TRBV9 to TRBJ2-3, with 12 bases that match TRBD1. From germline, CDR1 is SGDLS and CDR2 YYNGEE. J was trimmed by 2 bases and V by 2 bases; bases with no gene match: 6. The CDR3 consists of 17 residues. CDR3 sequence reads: CASSVSAGQGATDTQYF. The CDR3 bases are TGTGCCAGCAGCGTTTCCGCGGGACAGGGGGCCACAGATACGCAGTATTTT.

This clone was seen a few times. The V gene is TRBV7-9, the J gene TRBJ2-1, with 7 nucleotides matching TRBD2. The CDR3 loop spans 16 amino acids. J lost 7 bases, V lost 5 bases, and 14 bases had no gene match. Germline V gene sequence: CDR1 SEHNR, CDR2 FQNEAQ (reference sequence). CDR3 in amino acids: CASSLTLAEGRNEQFF. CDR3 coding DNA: TGTGCCAGCAGCCTAACTCTAGCGGAGGGACGGAATGAGCAGTTCTTC.

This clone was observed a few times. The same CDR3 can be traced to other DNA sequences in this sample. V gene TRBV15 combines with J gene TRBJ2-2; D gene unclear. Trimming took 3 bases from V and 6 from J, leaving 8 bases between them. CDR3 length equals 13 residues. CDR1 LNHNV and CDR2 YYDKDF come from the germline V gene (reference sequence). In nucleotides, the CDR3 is TGTGCCACCAGCAGGCGGTTCTCCGGGGAGCTGTTTTTT. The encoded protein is CATSRRFSGELFF.

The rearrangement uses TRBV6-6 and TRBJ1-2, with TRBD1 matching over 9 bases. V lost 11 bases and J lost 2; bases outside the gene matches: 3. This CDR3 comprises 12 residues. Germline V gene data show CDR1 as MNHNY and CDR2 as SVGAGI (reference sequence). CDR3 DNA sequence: TGTGCCCTCGGGACAGGGAACTATGGCTACACCTTC. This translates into CALGTGNYGYTF.

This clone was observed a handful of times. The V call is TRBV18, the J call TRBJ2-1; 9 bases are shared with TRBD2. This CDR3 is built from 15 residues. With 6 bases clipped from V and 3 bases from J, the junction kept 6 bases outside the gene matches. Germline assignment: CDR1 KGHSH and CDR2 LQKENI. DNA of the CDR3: TGTGCCAGCTCGACGACTAGCGGACACTACAATGAGCAGTTCTTC. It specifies CASSTTSGHYNEQFF.

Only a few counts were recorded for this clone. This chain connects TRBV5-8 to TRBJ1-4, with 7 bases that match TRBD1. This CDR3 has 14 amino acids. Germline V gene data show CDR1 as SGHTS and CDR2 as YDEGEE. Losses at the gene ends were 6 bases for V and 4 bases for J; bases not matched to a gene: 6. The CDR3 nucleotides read TGTGCCAGCAAATTACAGGGGCTTAATGAAAAACTGTTTTTT. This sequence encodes CASKLQGLNEKLFF.

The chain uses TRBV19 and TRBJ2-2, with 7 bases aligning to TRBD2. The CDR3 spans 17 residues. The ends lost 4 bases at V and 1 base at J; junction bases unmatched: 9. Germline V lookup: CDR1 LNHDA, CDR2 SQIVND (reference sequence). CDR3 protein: CASSKGSAGVNTGELFF. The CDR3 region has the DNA TGTGCCAGTAGTAAAGGCTCGGCGGGAGTGAACACCGGGGAGCTGTTTTTT.

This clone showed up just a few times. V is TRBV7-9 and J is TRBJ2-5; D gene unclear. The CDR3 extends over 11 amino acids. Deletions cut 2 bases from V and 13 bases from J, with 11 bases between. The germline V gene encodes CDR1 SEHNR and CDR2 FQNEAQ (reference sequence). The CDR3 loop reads CASSLRRPLYF. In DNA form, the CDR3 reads TGTGCCAGCAGCTTACGGCGTCCGTTGTACTTC.

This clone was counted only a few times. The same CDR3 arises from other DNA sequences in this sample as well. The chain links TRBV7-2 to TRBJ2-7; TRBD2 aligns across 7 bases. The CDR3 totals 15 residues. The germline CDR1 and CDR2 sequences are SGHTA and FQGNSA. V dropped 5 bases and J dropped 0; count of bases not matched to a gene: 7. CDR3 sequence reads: CASSPRGGSSYEQYF. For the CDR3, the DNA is TGTGCCAGCAGCCCTCGGGGCGGGAGCTCCTACGAGCAGTACTTC.

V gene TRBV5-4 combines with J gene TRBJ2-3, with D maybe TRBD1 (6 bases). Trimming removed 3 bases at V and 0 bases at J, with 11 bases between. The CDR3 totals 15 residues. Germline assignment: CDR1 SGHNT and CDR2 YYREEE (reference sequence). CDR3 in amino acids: CASSSTGESTDTQYF. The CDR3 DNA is TGTGCCAGCAGCTCGACAGGAGAAAGCACAGATACGCAGTATTTT.

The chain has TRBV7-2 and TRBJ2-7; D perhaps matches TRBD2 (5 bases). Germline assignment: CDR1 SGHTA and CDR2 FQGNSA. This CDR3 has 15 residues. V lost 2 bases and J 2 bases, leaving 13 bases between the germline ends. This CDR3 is CASSLYYLLAYEQYF. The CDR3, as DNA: TGTGCCAGCAGCTTATATTACTTACTAGCCTACGAGCAGTACTTC. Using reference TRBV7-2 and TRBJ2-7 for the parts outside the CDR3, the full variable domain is GAGVSQSPSNKVTEKGKDVELRCDPISGHTALYWYRQSLGQGLEFLIYFQGNSAPDKSGLPSDRFSAERTGGSVSTLTIQRTQQEDSAVYLCASSLYYLLAYEQYFGPGTRLTVT.

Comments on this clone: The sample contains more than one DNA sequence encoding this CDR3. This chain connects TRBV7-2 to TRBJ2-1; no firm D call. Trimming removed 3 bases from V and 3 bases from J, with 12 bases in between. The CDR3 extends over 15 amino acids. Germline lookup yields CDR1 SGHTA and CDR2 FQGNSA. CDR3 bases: TGTGCCAGCAGCTTTGGCCAAGGCCGCTACAATGAGCAGTTCTTC. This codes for CASSFGQGRYNEQFF.

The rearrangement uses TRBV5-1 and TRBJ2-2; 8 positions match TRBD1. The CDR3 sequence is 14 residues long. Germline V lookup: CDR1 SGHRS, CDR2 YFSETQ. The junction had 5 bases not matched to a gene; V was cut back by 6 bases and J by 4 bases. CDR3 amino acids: CASTDRASTGELFF. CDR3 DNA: TGCGCCAGCACGGACAGGGCCAGCACCGGGGAGCTGTTTTTT.

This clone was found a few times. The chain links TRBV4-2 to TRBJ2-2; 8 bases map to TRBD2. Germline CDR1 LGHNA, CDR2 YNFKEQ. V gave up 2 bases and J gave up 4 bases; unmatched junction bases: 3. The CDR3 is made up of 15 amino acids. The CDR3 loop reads CASSQLTSGTGELFF. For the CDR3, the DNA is TGTGCCAGCAGCCAACTTACTAGCGGCACCGGGGAGCTGTTTTTT.

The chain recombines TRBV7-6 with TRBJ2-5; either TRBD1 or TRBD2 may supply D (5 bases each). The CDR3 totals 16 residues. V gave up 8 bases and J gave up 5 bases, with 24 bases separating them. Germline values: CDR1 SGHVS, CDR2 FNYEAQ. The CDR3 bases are TGTGCCAGCGGAGTCGGGCCAAAAGATTGGGGGGAGACCCAGTACTTC. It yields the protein CASGVGPKDWGETQYF.

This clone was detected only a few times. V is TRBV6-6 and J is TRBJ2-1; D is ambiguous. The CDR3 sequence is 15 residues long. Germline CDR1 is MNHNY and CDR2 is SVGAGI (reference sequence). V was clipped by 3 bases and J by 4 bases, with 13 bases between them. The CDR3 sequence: CASSYQSHGYNEQFF. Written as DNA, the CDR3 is TGTGCCAGCAGTTATCAGTCGCACGGTTACAATGAGCAGTTCTTC.

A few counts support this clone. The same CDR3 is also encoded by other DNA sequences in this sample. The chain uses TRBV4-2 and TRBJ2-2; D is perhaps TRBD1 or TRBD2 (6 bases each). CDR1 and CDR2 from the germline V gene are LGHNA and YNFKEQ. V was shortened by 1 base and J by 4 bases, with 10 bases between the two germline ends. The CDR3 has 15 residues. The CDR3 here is CASSQVGGGTGELFF. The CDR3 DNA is TGTGCCAGCAGCCAAGTTGGAGGGGGCACCGGGGAGCTGTTTTTT.

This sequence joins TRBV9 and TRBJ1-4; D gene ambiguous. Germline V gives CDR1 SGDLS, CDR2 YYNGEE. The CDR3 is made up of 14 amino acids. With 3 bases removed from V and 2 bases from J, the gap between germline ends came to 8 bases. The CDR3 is CASSAGGTNEKLFF. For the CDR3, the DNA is TGTGCCAGCAGCGCCGGCGGGACTAATGAAAAACTGTTTTTT.

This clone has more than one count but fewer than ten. CDR3 loop: CATSSRGGRGPDTQYF. As DNA, the CDR3 is TGTGCCACCAGCTCCCGTGGCGGGAGGGGACCAGATACGCAGTATTTT. The chain combines TRBV15 with TRBJ2-3, with 9 bases identical to TRBD2. The CDR3 contains 16 residues. Looked up from germline, CDR1 is LNHNV and CDR2 is YYDKDF (reference sequence). J was trimmed by 4 bases and V by 5 bases; bases with no gene match: 10.

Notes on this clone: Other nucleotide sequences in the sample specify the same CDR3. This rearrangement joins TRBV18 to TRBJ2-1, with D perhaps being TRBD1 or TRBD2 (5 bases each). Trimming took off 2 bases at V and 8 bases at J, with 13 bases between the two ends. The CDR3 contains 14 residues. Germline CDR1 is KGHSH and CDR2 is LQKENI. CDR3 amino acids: CASSPGTSGDEQFF. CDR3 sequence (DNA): TGTGCCAGCTCACCAGGGACCTCAGGCGATGAGCAGTTCTTC.

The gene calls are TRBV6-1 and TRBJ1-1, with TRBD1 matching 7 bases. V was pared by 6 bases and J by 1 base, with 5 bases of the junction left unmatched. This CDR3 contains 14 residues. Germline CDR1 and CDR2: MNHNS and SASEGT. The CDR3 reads CASRTTGPNTEAFF. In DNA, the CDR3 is TGTGCCAGCAGGACGACAGGGCCGAACACTGAAGCTTTCTTT.

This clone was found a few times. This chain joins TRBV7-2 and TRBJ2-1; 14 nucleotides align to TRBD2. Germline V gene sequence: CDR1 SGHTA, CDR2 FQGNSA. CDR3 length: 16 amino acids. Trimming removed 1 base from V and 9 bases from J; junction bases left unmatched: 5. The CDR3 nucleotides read TGTGCCAGCAGCTTAGGAGGGACTAGCGGGAGTAGTGAGCAGTTCTTC. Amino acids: CASSLGGTSGSSEQFF.

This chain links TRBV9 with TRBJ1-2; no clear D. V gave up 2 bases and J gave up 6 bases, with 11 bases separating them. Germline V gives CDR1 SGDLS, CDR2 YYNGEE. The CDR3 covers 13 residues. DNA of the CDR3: TGTGCCAGCAGCGTTTTATTCCGGGATGGCTACACCTTC. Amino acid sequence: CASSVLFRDGYTF. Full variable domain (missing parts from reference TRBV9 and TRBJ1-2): DSGVTQTPKHLITATGQRVTLRCSPRSGDLSVYWYQQSLDQGLQFLIQYYNGEERAKGNILERFSAQQFPDLHSELNLSSLELGDSALYFCASSVLFRDGYTFGSGTRLTVV.

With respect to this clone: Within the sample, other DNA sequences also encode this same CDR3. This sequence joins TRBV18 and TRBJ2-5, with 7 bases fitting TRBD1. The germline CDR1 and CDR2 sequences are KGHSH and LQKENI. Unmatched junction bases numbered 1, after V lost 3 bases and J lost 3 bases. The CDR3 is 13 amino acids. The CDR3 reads CASSPQGEETQYF. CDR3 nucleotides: TGTGCCAGCTCACCGCAGGGGGAAGAGACCCAGTACTTC.

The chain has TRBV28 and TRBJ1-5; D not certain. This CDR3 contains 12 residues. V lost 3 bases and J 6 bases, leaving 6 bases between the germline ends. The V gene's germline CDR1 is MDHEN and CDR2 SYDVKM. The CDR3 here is CASSFFSQPQHF. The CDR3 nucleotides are TGTGCCAGCAGTTTCTTCTCTCAGCCCCAGCATTTT.